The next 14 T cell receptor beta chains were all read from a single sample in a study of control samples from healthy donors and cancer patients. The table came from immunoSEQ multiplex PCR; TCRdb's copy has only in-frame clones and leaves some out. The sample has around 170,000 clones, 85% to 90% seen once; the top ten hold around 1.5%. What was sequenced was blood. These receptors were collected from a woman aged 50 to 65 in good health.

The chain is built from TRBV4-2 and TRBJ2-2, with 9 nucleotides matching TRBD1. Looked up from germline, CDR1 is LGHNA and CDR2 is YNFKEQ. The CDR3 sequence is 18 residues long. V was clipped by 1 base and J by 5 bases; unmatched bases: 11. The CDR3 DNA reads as TGTGCCAGCAGCCAAGGGCCGGGACAGGGACCCCTAACCGGGGAGCTGTTTTTT. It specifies CASSQGPGQGPLTGELFF.

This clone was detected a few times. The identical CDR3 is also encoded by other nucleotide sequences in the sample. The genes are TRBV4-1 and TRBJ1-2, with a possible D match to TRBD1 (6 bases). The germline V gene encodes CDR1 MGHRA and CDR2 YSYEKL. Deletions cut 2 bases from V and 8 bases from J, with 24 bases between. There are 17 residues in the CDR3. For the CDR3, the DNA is TGCGCCAGCAGCCAATCCGACTTTTTTGAGGGAGGGGGGGGCTACACCTTC. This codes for CASSQSDFFEGGGGYTF.

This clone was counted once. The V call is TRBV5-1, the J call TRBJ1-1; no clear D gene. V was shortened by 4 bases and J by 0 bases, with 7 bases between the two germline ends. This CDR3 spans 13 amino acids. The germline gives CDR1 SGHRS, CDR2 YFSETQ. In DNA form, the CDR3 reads TGCGCCAGCAGCGAAGTAATGAACACTGAAGCTTTCTTT. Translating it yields CASSEVMNTEAFF.

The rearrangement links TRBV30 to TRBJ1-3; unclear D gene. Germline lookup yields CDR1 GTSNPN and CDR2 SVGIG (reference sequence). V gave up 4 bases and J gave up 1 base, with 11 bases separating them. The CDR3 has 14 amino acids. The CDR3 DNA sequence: TGTGCCTGGAACTTAGTGGGTTCTGGAAACACCATATATTTT. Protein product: CAWNLVGSGNTIYF.

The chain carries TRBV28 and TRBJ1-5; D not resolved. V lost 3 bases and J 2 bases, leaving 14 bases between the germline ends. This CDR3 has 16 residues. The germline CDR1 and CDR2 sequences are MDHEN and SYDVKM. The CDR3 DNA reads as TGTGCCAGCAGTTTCATTTCAGGAACGGGCAATCAGCCCCAGCATTTT. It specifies CASSFISGTGNQPQHF.

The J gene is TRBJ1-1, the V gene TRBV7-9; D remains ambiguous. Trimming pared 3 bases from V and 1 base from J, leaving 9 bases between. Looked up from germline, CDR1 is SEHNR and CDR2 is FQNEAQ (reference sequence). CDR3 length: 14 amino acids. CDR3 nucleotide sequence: TGTGCCAGCAGCTTCGAACGGAGGAACACTGAAGCTTTCTTT. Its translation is CASSFERRNTEAFF.

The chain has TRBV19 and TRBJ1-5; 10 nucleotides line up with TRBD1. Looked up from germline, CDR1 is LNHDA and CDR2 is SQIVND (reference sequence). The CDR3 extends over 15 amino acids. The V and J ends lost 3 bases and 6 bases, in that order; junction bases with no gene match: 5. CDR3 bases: TGTGCCAGTAGTATGGGACAGGGGTATGCTCAGCCCCAGCATTTT. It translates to CASSMGQGYAQPQHF.

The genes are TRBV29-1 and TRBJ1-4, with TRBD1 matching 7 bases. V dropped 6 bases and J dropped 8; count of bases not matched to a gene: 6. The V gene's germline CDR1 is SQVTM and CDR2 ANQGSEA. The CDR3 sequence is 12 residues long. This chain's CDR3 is CSVYRGGEKLFF. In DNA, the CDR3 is TGCAGCGTGTACAGGGGTGGCGAAAAACTGTTTTTT.

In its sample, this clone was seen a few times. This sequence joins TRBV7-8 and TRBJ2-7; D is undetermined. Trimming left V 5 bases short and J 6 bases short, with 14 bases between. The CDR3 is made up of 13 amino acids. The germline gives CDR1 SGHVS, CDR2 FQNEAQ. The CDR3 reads CASSIRPLREQYF. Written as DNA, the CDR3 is TGTGCCAGCAGCATTCGACCTCTCCGCGAGCAGTACTTC.

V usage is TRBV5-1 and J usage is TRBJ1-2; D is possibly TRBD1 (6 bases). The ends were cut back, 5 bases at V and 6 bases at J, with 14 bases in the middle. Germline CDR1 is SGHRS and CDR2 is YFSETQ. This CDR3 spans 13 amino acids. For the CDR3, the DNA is TGCGCCAGCAGTGCGCAGGGGCGGGATGGCTACACCTTC. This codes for CASSAQGRDGYTF.

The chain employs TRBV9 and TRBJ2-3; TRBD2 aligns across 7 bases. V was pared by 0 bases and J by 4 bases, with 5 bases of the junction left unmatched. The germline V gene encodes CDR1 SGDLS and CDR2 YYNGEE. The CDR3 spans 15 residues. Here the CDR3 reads CASSVGPAGADTQYF. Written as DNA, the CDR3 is TGTGCCAGCAGCGTAGGTCCTGCGGGGGCAGATACGCAGTATTTT. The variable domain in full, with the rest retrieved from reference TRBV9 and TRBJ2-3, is DSGVTQTPKHLITATGQRVTLRCSPRSGDLSVYWYQQSLDQGLQFLIQYYNGEERAKGNILERFSAQQFPDLHSELNLSSLELGDSALYFCASSVGPAGADTQYFGPGTRLTVL.

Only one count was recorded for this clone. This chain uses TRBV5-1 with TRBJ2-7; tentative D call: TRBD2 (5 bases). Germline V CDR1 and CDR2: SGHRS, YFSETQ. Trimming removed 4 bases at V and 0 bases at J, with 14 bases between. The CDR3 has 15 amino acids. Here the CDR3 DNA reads TGCGCCAGCAGCCTCCTGGTTGACTACTCCTACGAGCAGTACTTC. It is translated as CASSLLVDYSYEQYF.

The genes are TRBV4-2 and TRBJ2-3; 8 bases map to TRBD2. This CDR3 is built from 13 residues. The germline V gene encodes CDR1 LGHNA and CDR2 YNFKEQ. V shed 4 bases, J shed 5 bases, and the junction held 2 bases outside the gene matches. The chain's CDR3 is CASSPGGEDTQYF. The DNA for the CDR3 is TGTGCCAGCAGCCCGGGAGGGGAAGATACGCAGTATTTT.

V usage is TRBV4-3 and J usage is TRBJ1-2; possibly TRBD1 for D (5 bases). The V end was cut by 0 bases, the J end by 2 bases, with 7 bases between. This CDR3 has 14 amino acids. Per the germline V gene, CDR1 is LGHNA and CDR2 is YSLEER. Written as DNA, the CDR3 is TGCGCCAGCAGCCAAGAACGACAGAACTATGGCTACACCTTC. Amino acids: CASSQERQNYGYTF.